The 27 T cell receptor beta chains below come from one sample, sequenced in a study of PD-1 blockade in mismatch repair-deficient tumors. This table comes from immunoSEQ multiplex PCR, and its TCRdb copy is limited to in-frame clones, with some not included. The sample consists of under 20,000 clones, over 75% of them appearing once. Material: PBMCs, obtained 52 weeks after starting pembrolizumab. The receptors shown here come from an adult with mismatch repair-deficient cancer.

The chain is built from TRBV7-3 and TRBJ1-6; TRBD1 matches 10 bases. The CDR3 has 17 amino acids. J lost 2 bases, V lost 2 bases, and 3 bases had no gene match. Germline CDR1 SGHTA, CDR2 FQGTGA. The CDR3 DNA reads TGTGCCAGCAGCTTACAGGGACAGGGGACCTATAATTCACCCCTCCACTTT. This translates into CASSLQGQGTYNSPLHF.

V gene TRBV5-1 combines with J gene TRBJ2-7; TRBD2 might be the D (5 bases). The germline V gene encodes CDR1 SGHRS and CDR2 YFSETQ. V was cut by 3 bases and J by 3 bases, with 19 bases left in between. The CDR3 has 16 residues. Here the CDR3 reads CASSSTAGQDRYEQYF. The CDR3 region has the DNA TGCGCCAGCAGCTCCACGGCGGGCCAGGATCGCTACGAGCAGTACTTC.

The V call is TRBV18, the J call TRBJ1-6; D is possibly TRBD1 (5 bases). This CDR3 is 14 amino acids long. Germline V gene data show CDR1 as KGHSH and CDR2 as LQKENI. V lost 5 bases to trimming and J lost 7 bases, with 12 bases between them. The CDR3 here is CASSEDRKNSPLHF. For the CDR3, the DNA is TGTGCCAGCTCAGAAGACAGAAAAAATTCACCCCTCCACTTT.

In its sample, this clone was seen a few times. J is TRBJ2-7 and V is TRBV9; perhaps TRBD1 as D (6 bases). V lost 3 bases to trimming and J lost 6 bases, with 16 bases between them. Germline V CDR1 and CDR2: SGDLS, YYNGEE. The CDR3 loop spans 14 amino acids. The CDR3 DNA is TGTGCCAGCAGCGGACATGAACAGGGTCGCGAGCAGTACTTC. It is translated as CASSGHEQGREQYF.

The gene calls are TRBV13 and TRBJ2-5, with TRBD2 matching 8 bases. The length of the CDR3 is 15 residues. Germline assignment: CDR1 PRHDT and CDR2 FYEKMQ (reference sequence). J was trimmed by 5 bases and V by 7 bases; bases with no gene match: 12. CDR3 sequence (DNA): TGTGCCAGCACACTTTATCCGGGAGGGAGGGAGACCCAGTACTTC. The encoded protein is CASTLYPGGRETQYF.

V gene TRBV7-3 combines with J gene TRBJ2-2, with 16 bases that match TRBD2. In germline, CDR1 is SGHTA, CDR2 FQGTGA. With 5 bases clipped from V and 1 base from J, the junction kept 4 bases outside the gene matches. The CDR3 has 18 amino acids. CDR3 residues: CASSPGLAGGMNTGELFF. The CDR3 DNA follows: TGTGCCAGCAGCCCGGGACTAGCGGGAGGGATGAACACCGGGGAGCTGTTTTTT.

The chain couples TRBV5-8 to TRBJ2-1; TRBD2 matches 9 bases. J was trimmed by 9 bases and V by 7 bases; bases with no gene match: 17. The germline V gene has CDR1 SGHTS and CDR2 YDEGEE. This CDR3 is built from 16 residues. CDR3: CASGFRASGMVGEQFF. In DNA, the CDR3 is TGTGCCAGCGGGTTCCGAGCTAGCGGGATGGTCGGTGAGCAGTTCTTC.

The chain couples TRBV28 to TRBJ2-5; D unresolved. Deletions cut 1 base from V and 5 bases from J, with 5 bases between. The CDR3 runs 12 residues. CDR1 and CDR2 (germline): MDHEN, SYDVKM. CDR3 bases: TGTGCCAGCAGTTTATTGAGCGAGACCCAGTACTTC. It encodes CASSLLSETQYF. The full variable domain, with the rest looked up from reference TRBV28 and TRBJ2-5, is DVKVTQSSRYLVKRTGEKVFLECVQDMDHENMFWYRQDPGLGLRLIYFSYDVKMKEKGDIPEGYSVSREKKERFSLILESASTNQTSMYLCASSLLSETQYFGPGTRLLVL.

The genes are TRBV7-3 and TRBJ2-3; D is unresolved. Trimming took 5 bases from V and 6 from J, leaving 12 bases between them. Germline values: CDR1 SGHTA, CDR2 FQGTGA. The CDR3 spans 13 residues. The CDR3 sequence: CASSTSASDTQYF. In DNA form, the CDR3 reads TGTGCCAGCAGCACATCAGCGTCGGATACGCAGTATTTT.

The V and J genes are TRBV28 and TRBJ2-7; TRBD2 aligns across 12 bases. The CDR3 is 17 residues long. The V gene end was trimmed by 3 bases and the J gene end by 0 bases; junction bases not matched to a gene: 6. CDR1 and CDR2 from the germline V gene are MDHEN and SYDVKM. The CDR3 DNA follows: TGTGCCAGCAGTTTTCTACTAGCGGGAGGCACCTCCTACGAGCAGTACTTC. Encoded protein: CASSFLLAGGTSYEQYF.

This chain connects TRBV11-3 to TRBJ2-1, with D possibly matching TRBD2 (6 bases). This CDR3 comprises 15 residues. V was trimmed by 5 bases and J by 1 base, leaving 12 bases between them. In germline, CDR1 is SGHNT, CDR2 YENEEA. The DNA for the CDR3 is TGTGCCAGCAGCGAAAGCGGGCCGTCCTACAATGAGCAGTTCTTC. This translates into CASSESGPSYNEQFF.

The table lists this clone with a count of one. This rearrangement joins TRBV21-1 to TRBJ2-1; no check of the table's D call, TRBD2, against the DNA was made. TRBV21-1 is recorded as a pseudogene. The CDR3 contains 16 residues. This CDR3 is CASSNWCGRAAYEQFF. The CDR3 DNA reads TGTGCCAGCAGCAATTGGTGTGGGAGGGCCGCGTATGAGCAGTTCTTC.

The genes are TRBV6-1 and TRBJ1-3; D might be TRBD1 (6 bases). The germline V gene has CDR1 MNHNS and CDR2 SASEGT. This CDR3 has 18 residues. Trimming took off 1 base at V and 0 bases at J, with 16 bases between the two ends. The CDR3 sequence is CASSEVLRQVRSGNTIYF. The CDR3 coding sequence is TGTGCCAGCAGTGAAGTACTTAGACAGGTCCGCTCTGGAAACACCATATATTTT.

This rearrangement joins TRBV9 to TRBJ2-7; TRBD1 matches at 7 bases. The germline gives CDR1 SGDLS, CDR2 YYNGEE. This CDR3 region has 15 residues. V shed 1 base and J 1 base; nucleotides not matched to a gene: 5. CDR3 nucleotides: TGTGCCAGCAGCGTACAAGGGGGCACGTCCTACGAGCAGTACTTC. As protein: CASSVQGGTSYEQYF.

This clone was counted once. The chain recombines TRBV28 with TRBJ1-5; 8 nucleotides line up with TRBD1. The CDR3 consists of 17 residues. Germline CDR1 and CDR2: MDHEN and SYDVKM. The trim removed 3 bases at V and 6 bases at J, leaving 13 bases unmatched. The CDR3 sequence is CASSFMARTGSAQPQHF. CDR3 bases: TGTGCCAGCAGTTTTATGGCAAGGACAGGGTCGGCTCAGCCCCAGCATTTT.

V usage is TRBV29-1 and J usage is TRBJ2-5; the match to TRBD1 covers 12 bases. CDR1 is SQVTM and CDR2 is ANQGSEA in the germline V gene. This CDR3 comprises 13 residues. V trimming: 6 bases; J trimming: 5 bases; junction bases outside the gene matches: 4. Here the CDR3 reads CSVGDRGHETQYF. CDR3 DNA sequence: TGCAGCGTGGGGGACAGGGGGCACGAGACCCAGTACTTC.

The chain carries TRBV28 and TRBJ1-1, with unresolved D. This CDR3 is built from 15 residues. V gave up 7 bases and J gave up 0 bases, with 15 bases separating them. The germline CDR1 and CDR2 sequences are MDHEN and SYDVKM. The DNA of the CDR3 is TGTGCCAGCACCTTGGGCTCCAGCTTGAACACTGAAGCTTTCTTT. Translating it yields CASTLGSSLNTEAFF.

The V call is TRBV18, the J call TRBJ1-1; no firm D call. V was cut by 5 bases and J by 4 bases, with 14 bases left in between. This CDR3 has 14 amino acids. Germline values: CDR1 KGHSH, CDR2 LQKENI. DNA for the CDR3: TGTGCCAGCTCATCCCCCCGGGGAGGCACTGAAGCTTTCTTT. Protein sequence: CASSSPRGGTEAFF.

This chain joins TRBV7-2 and TRBJ1-2, with D maybe TRBD1 (5 bases). Germline V gene lookup returns CDR1 SGHTA and CDR2 FQGNSA. The CDR3 contains 13 residues. V lost 3 bases and J 7 bases, leaving 12 bases between the germline ends. Here the CDR3 reads CASSFSGAAGYTF. CDR3 sequence (DNA): TGTGCCAGCAGCTTCTCTGGGGCTGCTGGCTACACCTTC.

The chain joins TRBV28 to TRBJ2-1; 11 bases are a match to TRBD1. The CDR3 runs 17 residues. Trimming removed 5 bases from V and 3 bases from J; junction bases left unmatched: 9. Per the germline V gene, CDR1 is MDHEN and CDR2 is SYDVKM. The CDR3 is CASSDPRGTGGYNEQFF. The CDR3 DNA follows: TGTGCCAGCAGTGACCCCCGGGGGACAGGGGGCTACAATGAGCAGTTCTTC.

The J gene is TRBJ1-1, the V gene TRBV18; D not resolved. V was cut by 6 bases and J by 1 base, with 12 bases left in between. CDR3 length: 14 amino acids. Per the germline V gene, CDR1 is KGHSH and CDR2 is LQKENI. The chain's CDR3 is CASSSDGGNTEAFF. CDR3 coding DNA: TGTGCCAGCTCCTCCGACGGAGGGAACACTGAAGCTTTCTTT. Supplemented by reference TRBV18 and TRBJ1-1, the full variable domain reads NAGVMQNPRHLVRRRGQEARLRCSPMKGHSHVYWYRQLPEEGLKFMVYLQKENIIDESGMPKERFSAEFPKEGPSILRIQQVVRGDSAAYFCASSSDGGNTEAFFGQGTRLTVV.

This rearrangement joins TRBV5-5 to TRBJ2-7, with 8 bases aligning to TRBD2. The V segment lost 4 bases and the J segment 2 bases; nucleotides outside the gene matches: 11. This CDR3 is built from 16 residues. In germline, CDR1 is SGHKS, CDR2 YYEKEE (reference sequence). CDR3 residues: CASSITVREVPYEQYF. CDR3 in DNA: TGTGCCAGCAGCATCACGGTGCGGGAGGTCCCCTACGAGCAGTACTTC.

This chain links TRBV18 with TRBJ1-1, with 9 bases identical to TRBD1. The CDR3 is made up of 14 amino acids. Germline CDR1 KGHSH, CDR2 LQKENI. V trimming: 3 bases; J trimming: 7 bases; junction bases outside the gene matches: 6. CDR3 DNA: TGTGCCAGCTCACCCGGGACAGGGTACATTGAAGCTTTCTTT. The encoded protein is CASSPGTGYIEAFF. Filled out from reference TRBV18 and TRBJ1-1, the complete variable domain reads NAGVMQNPRHLVRRRGQEARLRCSPMKGHSHVYWYRQLPEEGLKFMVYLQKENIIDESGMPKERFSAEFPKEGPSILRIQQVVRGDSAAYFCASSPGTGYIEAFFGQGTRLTVV.

This clone was seen more than once but under ten times. The genes are TRBV18 and TRBJ2-7; 7 bases match TRBD1. CDR1 and CDR2 from the germline V gene are KGHSH and LQKENI. Trimming at V came to 4 bases and at J to 5 bases, leaving 8 bases not matched to a gene. This CDR3 comprises 14 residues. The CDR3 here is CASSLQGQFNEQYF. CDR3 sequence (DNA): TGTGCCAGCTCACTTCAGGGACAGTTTAACGAGCAGTACTTC.

The chain recombines TRBV5-1 with TRBJ1-6; no definite D call. CDR1 is SGHRS, CDR2 YFSETQ, per germline. This CDR3 comprises 15 residues. Trimming took 2 bases from V and 0 from J, leaving 6 bases between them. The CDR3 nucleotides read TGCGCCAGCAGCTTACAGAGCTCCTATAATTCACCCCTCCACTTT. This codes for CASSLQSSYNSPLHF.

The rearrangement links TRBV5-8 to TRBJ2-2; 7 bases are a match to TRBD1. The germline CDR1 and CDR2 sequences are SGHTS and YDEGEE. The CDR3 totals 16 residues. With V trimmed by 5 bases and J by 2 bases, 9 bases remained unmatched. CDR3 in DNA: TGTGCCAGCAGTTCCACCGGGACAGCTAACACCGGGGAGCTGTTTTTT. This codes for CASSSTGTANTGELFF.

The chain uses TRBV28 and TRBJ2-7; D remains ambiguous. V was shortened by 5 bases and J by 4 bases, with 15 bases between the two germline ends. CDR1 and CDR2 (germline): MDHEN, SYDVKM. CDR3 length: 14 amino acids. CDR3 sequence reads: CASSGLATGYEQYF. CDR3 coding DNA: TGTGCCAGCAGTGGTCTTGCGACTGGGTACGAGCAGTACTTC.